This T cell receptor (beta chain) was found in a study of human T cells and chemical hapten exposure. Study information: Sensitization used 2% DPC on around 2 cm by around 2 cm upper inner arm skin.

Time point defined: patch test 2, 6 weeks after DPC sensitization. Treatment reported: therapeutic diphenylcyclopropenone sensitization with weekly scalp DPC. Unique molecular identifiers were affixed to discrete cDNA molecules within the library. TCRdb re-derived calls from the RACE reads in MiXCR, one entry per CDR3 protein. The sample lists more than 60,000 distinct CDR3 sequences, 10% to 13% occurring once. This clonotype showed up just a few times. No antigen is known for it. Regarding the study as a whole: Counts of expanded TCRs at PT1 were positively correlated with patch test score.

The CDR3 spans 15 residues. After removal of 6 bases from V and 3 bases from J, the junction contained 6 bases not matched to a gene. The J gene is TRBJ1-5, the V gene TRBV12-3 or TRBV12-4, with 9 nucleotides matching TRBD1. The TCR was taken from a woman in her fifties or sixties with alopecia areata. Some clones in this sample may be carry-over from other donors' samples. Here the sequenced sample was whole blood, taken in connection with sensitization to the hapten diphenylcyclopropenone (DPC). CDR3 sequence reads: CASRTGTGINQPQHF. The CDR3 coding sequence is TGTGCCAGCAGGACCGGGACAGGGATCAATCAGCCCCAGCATTTT.